One and the same sample provided the 26 T cell receptor beta chains below, sequenced in a study of OX40 agonist ivuxolimab in advanced cancers. The assay was immunoSEQ multiplex PCR, and TCRdb's table has in-frame clones only and misses some. The data show 55,000 to 75,000 clones, with about 90% seen just once and about 0.41% held by the top ten. Material: CD4+ or CD8+ T cells sorted from blood, obtained in a trial of the OX40 agonist ivuxolimab. These TCRs come from an adult with an advanced solid tumor such as melanoma, head and neck, liver or kidney cancer.

V usage is TRBV9 and J usage is TRBJ2-2; 7 bases are shared with TRBD1. After removal of 0 bases from V and 7 bases from J, the junction contained 9 bases not matched to a gene. The CDR3 has 16 residues. From germline, CDR1 is SGDLS and CDR2 YYNGEE. DNA of the CDR3: TGTGCCAGCAGCGTAGAAAGCAGGGGGTCCCACGGGGAGCTGTTTTTT. This translates into CASSVESRGSHGELFF.

DNA for the CDR3: TGTGCCAGCAGCTTAGAGAGGGCTCAGCCCCAGCATTTT. Its translation: CASSLERAQPQHF. The chain has TRBV7-2 and TRBJ1-5; D gene ambiguous. This CDR3 comprises 13 residues. From germline, CDR1 is SGHTA and CDR2 FQGNSA. V was clipped by 1 base and J by 6 bases, with 7 bases between them.

The CDR3 region is CASSFLQGYGTDTQYF. The CDR3 DNA reads TGTGCCAGCAGCTTCCTGCAGGGTTATGGCACAGATACGCAGTATTTT. The V and J genes are TRBV5-4 and TRBJ2-3; TRBD1 might be the D (5 bases). The germline V and J ends were trimmed by 2 bases and 1 base, with 14 bases remaining between them. This CDR3 is 16 amino acids long. The germline gives CDR1 SGHNT, CDR2 YYREEE (reference sequence).

The gene calls are TRBV7-3 and TRBJ2-5, with 8 bases fitting TRBD1. The J call may be incorrect, as the DNA end agrees better with TRBJ2-7. Germline V gene lookup returns CDR1 SGHTA and CDR2 FQGTGA. The CDR3 is 15 residues long. CDR3 sequence reads: CASSLRQGSSYEQYF. The CDR3 coding sequence is TGTGCCAGCAGCTTGAGACAGGGGAGCTCCTACGAGCAGTACTTC.

The rearrangement joins TRBV6-5 to TRBJ1-6; D is uncertain. Per germline, CDR1 MNHEY and CDR2 SVGAGI. Trimming pared 0 bases from V and 10 bases from J, leaving 13 bases between. This CDR3 has 15 residues. Here the CDR3 reads CASSYSANLGSPLHF. DNA for the CDR3: TGTGCCAGCAGTTACTCGGCTAACTTAGGATCACCCCTCCACTTT.

This chain links TRBV14 with TRBJ1-1, with 8 nucleotides matching TRBD1. Per germline, CDR1 SGHDN and CDR2 FVKESK. The CDR3 covers 15 residues. The trim removed 3 bases at V and 2 bases at J, leaving 5 bases unmatched. CDR3 DNA sequence: TGTGCCAGCAGCCAGAGACAGGGGCGAAACACTGAAGCTTTCTTT. This encodes CASSQRQGRNTEAFF.

The rearrangement links TRBV2 to TRBJ2-7; tentatively, D is TRBD1 (5 bases). Germline V gives CDR1 SNHLY, CDR2 FYNNEI. V was clipped by 7 bases and J by 13 bases, with 26 bases between them. The CDR3 totals 14 residues. CDR3 loop: CASKTREDTTPQYF. DNA for the CDR3: TGTGCCAGCAAAACTCGAGAGGACACCACTCCGCAATACTTC.

The V gene is TRBV5-4, the J gene TRBJ2-1; D gene ambiguous. V shed 2 bases and J shed 0 bases, with 12 bases lying between them. Per the germline V gene, CDR1 is SGHNT and CDR2 is YYREEE (reference sequence). CDR3 length: 16 residues. DNA for the CDR3: TGTGCCAGCAGCTTAGCCGCAGCGCACTCCTACAATGAGCAGTTCTTC. Translation gives CASSLAAAHSYNEQFF.

This rearrangement joins TRBV12-5 to TRBJ2-7, with 7 bases lining up with TRBD1. In germline, CDR1 is LGHNT, CDR2 FRNRAP. There are 15 residues in the CDR3. Germline trimming cut 3 bases from V and 1 base from J; bases unmatched to any gene: 6. CDR3 residues: CASGFIQGRSYEQYF. CDR3 in DNA: TGTGCTAGTGGTTTCATACAGGGGCGATCCTACGAGCAGTACTTC.

The chain joins TRBV6-5 to TRBJ2-1, with 13 bases fitting TRBD2. CDR3 length: 14 amino acids. Germline assignment: CDR1 MNHEY and CDR2 SVGAGI. After removal of 2 bases from V and 8 bases from J, the junction contained 0 bases not matched to a gene. The CDR3 DNA reads as TGTGCCAGCAGTTACGGACTAGCGGGAGATGAGCAGTTCTTC. The encoded protein is CASSYGLAGDEQFF.

The chain employs TRBV6-5 and TRBJ1-3; D call uncertain. CDR1 and CDR2 from the germline V gene are MNHEY and SVGAGI. The CDR3 extends over 15 amino acids. V lost 3 bases to trimming and J lost 0 bases, with 9 bases between them. The chain's CDR3 is CASSYSSVSGNTIYF. The CDR3 DNA reads TGTGCCAGCAGTTATTCATCCGTCTCTGGAAACACCATATATTTT.

This clone was picked up a small number of times. V is TRBV9 and J is TRBJ2-5; D gene unclear. Looked up from germline, CDR1 is SGDLS and CDR2 is YYNGEE. The CDR3 is 13 residues long. The V end was cut by 5 bases, the J end by 1 base, with 9 bases between. The CDR3 sequence is CASSAPPQETQYF. In DNA form, the CDR3 reads TGTGCCAGCAGTGCCCCACCCCAAGAGACCCAGTACTTC. The full variable domain, in which reference TRBV9 and TRBJ2-5 provide the parts outside the CDR3, is DSGVTQTPKHLITATGQRVTLRCSPRSGDLSVYWYQQSLDQGLQFLIQYYNGEERAKGNILERFSAQQFPDLHSELNLSSLELGDSALYFCASSAPPQETQYFGPGTRLLVL.

This clone came up a few times. The chain carries TRBV13 and TRBJ2-7, with D hard to call. Trimming took off 4 bases at V and 7 bases at J, with 17 bases between the two ends. The germline V gene encodes CDR1 PRHDT and CDR2 FYEKMQ (reference sequence). CDR3 length: 14 amino acids. The CDR3 here is CASSSALWVREQYF. The CDR3 DNA is TGTGCCAGCAGCTCCGCGCTATGGGTGAGGGAGCAGTACTTC.

V gene TRBV21-1 combines with J gene TRBJ2-5. TRBV21-1 is marked as a pseudogene. The CDR3 has 13 residues. For the CDR3, the DNA is TGTGCCAGCCACGCGATCCCGGCGGAGACCCAGTACTTC. It specifies CASHAIPAETQYF.

The chain employs TRBV30 and TRBJ2-1; D uncertain. The CDR3 is 13 residues long. Germline-derived CDR1 and CDR2 are GTSNPN and SVGIG (reference sequence). V was clipped by 5 bases and J by 2 bases, with 10 bases between them. CDR3 nucleotides: TGTGCCTGGTCCCCGGACGCCTACAATGAGCAGTTCTTC. This translates into CAWSPDAYNEQFF. Looking up the rest from reference TRBV30 and TRBJ2-1 gives the full variable domain: SQTIHQWPATLVQPVGSPLSLECTVEGTSNPNLYWYRQAAGRGLQLLFYSVGIGQISSEVPQNLSASRPQDRQFILSSKKLLLSDSGFYLCAWSPDAYNEQFFGPGTRLTVL.

The CDR3 coding sequence is TGTGCCAGCAGGATCGATGAAAAACTGTTTTTT. Translated, it gives CASRIDEKLFF. The chain links TRBV6-5 to TRBJ1-4; D remains unclear. V lost 6 bases to trimming and J lost 6 bases, with 5 bases between them. Germline V CDR1 and CDR2: MNHEY, SVGAGI. The CDR3 runs 11 residues.

The chain recombines TRBV4-3 with TRBJ2-1; D perhaps matches TRBD2 (6 bases). The CDR3 covers 19 residues. Trimming removed 0 bases from V and 0 bases from J, with 18 bases in between. Germline CDR1 LGHNA, CDR2 YSLEER. CDR3 residues: CASSQEVASVMSSYNEQFF. The DNA for the CDR3 is TGCGCCAGCAGCCAAGAAGTCGCTAGCGTCATGAGCTCCTACAATGAGCAGTTCTTC.

The genes are TRBV6-6 and TRBJ2-5; maybe TRBD1 (6 bases). The tail of the sequence fits TRBJ2-7 better, so the J call may be wrong. The CDR3 sequence is 15 residues long. Germline CDR1 MNHNY, CDR2 SVGAGI (reference sequence). CDR3 DNA: TGTGCCAGCAGTTACTCTAGTAAAGGGGGCTACGAGCAGTACTTC. It translates to CASSYSSKGGYEQYF.

J is TRBJ1-5 and V is TRBV28; D call uncertain. V lost 9 bases to trimming and J lost 9 bases, with 21 bases between them. Looked up from germline, CDR1 is MDHEN and CDR2 is SYDVKM. The CDR3 loop spans 14 amino acids. CDR3 DNA: TGTGCCAGTACTATCCGGGAGCCTTATAGGCCCCAGCATTTT. Translation: CASTIREPYRPQHF.

The chain uses TRBV6-6 and TRBJ1-1, with 10 bases fitting TRBD1. The CDR3 loop spans 15 amino acids. Germline lookup yields CDR1 MNHNY and CDR2 SVGAGI (reference sequence). Trimming cost V 5 bases and J 5 bases; bases outside gene matches: 8. CDR3 bases: TGTGCCAGCAGTCTCGGACAGGGGGATGGGACTGAAGCTTTCTTT. Its translation: CASSLGQGDGTEAFF.

The CDR3 region has the DNA TGTGCCTGGAGTAAGACCGGGGGGACTGAAGCTTTCTTT. This codes for CAWSKTGGTEAFF. This sequence joins TRBV30 and TRBJ1-1, with D possibly matching TRBD1 (5 bases). CDR3 size: 13 residues. V was clipped by 2 bases and J by 5 bases, with 12 bases between them. Germline V gene sequence: CDR1 GTSNPN, CDR2 SVGIG (reference sequence).

V and J are TRBV30 and TRBJ2-7; D is perhaps TRBD2 (6 bases). V lost 1 base, J lost 3 bases, and 7 bases lay in between. Germline values: CDR1 GTSNPN, CDR2 SVGIG (reference sequence). The CDR3 loop spans 12 amino acids. CDR3 sequence reads: CAWSGGDYEQYF. The CDR3 region has the DNA TGTGCCTGGAGTGGCGGGGACTACGAGCAGTACTTC.

The chain combines TRBV5-1 with TRBJ2-7; D remains unclear. The V end lost 3 bases, the J end lost 7 bases, and 11 bases lay between the germline ends. This CDR3 region has 12 residues. Germline CDR1 reads SGHRS; CDR2 reads YFSETQ. The CDR3 sequence is CASSSEKREQYF. The CDR3 DNA sequence: TGCGCCAGCAGCTCTGAGAAGAGGGAGCAGTACTTC.

This chain links TRBV29-1 with TRBJ2-1; no definite D call. The CDR3 totals 14 residues. Germline values: CDR1 SQVTM, CDR2 ANQGSEA. V was pared by 6 bases and J by 1 base, with 13 bases between. The chain's CDR3 is CSVAPPPSYNEQFF. Here the CDR3 DNA reads TGCAGCGTGGCCCCCCCTCCGTCCTACAATGAGCAGTTCTTC.

J is TRBJ2-7 and V is TRBV20-1, with D maybe TRBD2 (5 bases). This CDR3 has 10 residues. V lost 7 bases to trimming and J lost 9 bases, with 13 bases between them. Per the germline V gene, CDR1 is DFQATT and CDR2 is SNEGSKA (reference sequence). The CDR3 region is CSVGRTRQYF. The CDR3 DNA is TGCAGTGTTGGGAGAACGCGGCAGTACTTC.

The J gene is TRBJ2-7, the V gene TRBV18; 7 bases are shared with TRBD1. The CDR3 sequence is 14 residues long. The germline gives CDR1 KGHSH, CDR2 LQKENI. Trimming removed 6 bases from V and 0 bases from J; junction bases left unmatched: 5. CDR3 region: CASSHRDSSYEQYF. The CDR3 region has the DNA TGTGCCAGCTCTCACCGGGACAGCTCCTACGAGCAGTACTTC. Full variable domain (outside the CDR3, taken from reference TRBV18 and TRBJ2-7): NAGVMQNPRHLVRRRGQEARLRCSPMKGHSHVYWYRQLPEEGLKFMVYLQKENIIDESGMPKERFSAEFPKEGPSILRIQQVVRGDSAAYFCASSHRDSSYEQYFGPGTRLTVT.